The next 21 T cell receptor beta chains were all read from a single sample in a study of blood T cell dynamics during melanoma immunotherapy. The repertoire was sequenced with immunoSEQ multiplex PCR; TCRdb's copy has only in-frame clones and lacks some. Here the sample spans about 8,500 clones, roughly 77% being singletons. The time point was: pre-treatment baseline. Material: blood, obtained from a patient treated with checkpoint blockade. The receptors were sampled from a human donor with melanoma.

This chain connects TRBV15 to TRBJ2-5; D is possibly TRBD2 (6 bases). Germline V lookup: CDR1 LNHNV, CDR2 YYDKDF (reference sequence). V gave up 1 base and J gave up 2 bases, with 11 bases separating them. The CDR3 contains 15 residues. Here the CDR3 reads CATSRGRDLQETQYF. The DNA of the CDR3 is TGTGCCACCAGCAGAGGCCGGGACTTACAAGAGACCCAGTACTTC.

This clone occurred a few times. V and J are TRBV27 and TRBJ2-7; D is uncertain. V lost 6 bases to trimming and J lost 5 bases, with 11 bases between them. CDR1 and CDR2 (germline): MNHEY, SMNVEV (reference sequence). The CDR3 runs 12 residues. CDR3: CASSSGIHEQYF. In DNA form, the CDR3 reads TGTGCCAGCAGCTCCGGTATCCACGAGCAGTACTTC.

This rearrangement joins TRBV5-1 to TRBJ2-1; 11 bases are shared with TRBD2. V lost 6 bases to trimming and J lost 3 bases; unmatched junction nucleotides: 8. The CDR3 has 16 amino acids. Germline V gives CDR1 SGHRS, CDR2 YFSETQ. CDR3 DNA: TGCGCCAGCACGCCCTCTAGCGGGGGGTACTACAATGAGCAGTTCTTC. Translating it yields CASTPSSGGYYNEQFF.

The rearrangement uses TRBV18 and TRBJ1-2, with a tentative D call TRBD1 (5 bases). This CDR3 is 15 amino acids long. With 1 base removed from V and 3 bases from J, the gap between germline ends came to 12 bases. Germline values: CDR1 KGHSH, CDR2 LQKENI. The CDR3 DNA reads as TGTGCCAGCTCACCACGCTCAGGGTCGGACTATGGCTACACCTTC. It is translated as CASSPRSGSDYGYTF.

The chain links TRBV28 to TRBJ2-2; 7 bases map to TRBD2. CDR1 and CDR2 (germline): MDHEN, SYDVKM. With 8 bases clipped from V and 7 bases from J, the junction kept 10 bases outside the gene matches. The CDR3 extends over 14 amino acids. The CDR3 is CASGITSVGGELFF. CDR3 sequence (DNA): TGTGCCAGCGGCATAACTAGCGTGGGCGGGGAGCTGTTTTTT.

The chain recombines TRBV19 with TRBJ2-6, with TRBD1 matching over 10 bases. V trimming: 1 base; J trimming: 1 base; junction bases outside the gene matches: 4. The CDR3 consists of 18 residues. Germline values: CDR1 LNHDA, CDR2 SQIVND (reference sequence). The CDR3 region is CASSIVGTGVSGANVLTF. CDR3 sequence (DNA): TGTGCCAGTAGTATAGTTGGGACAGGGGTATCTGGGGCCAACGTCCTGACTTTC.

This clone has a handful of counts. The J gene is TRBJ1-5, the V gene TRBV2, with 8 bases that match TRBD1. CDR3 length: 14 residues. V dropped 7 bases and J dropped 5; count of bases not matched to a gene: 7. Germline values: CDR1 SNHLY, CDR2 FYNNEI. As DNA, the CDR3 is TGTGCCAGCACTGGACAGGGAGGAGATCAGCCCCAGCATTTT. Protein sequence: CASTGQGGDQPQHF.

The sample holds one count of this clone. The V call is TRBV5-4, the J call TRBJ2-3, with 11 bases identical to TRBD2. The J segment lost 6 bases and the V segment lost 4 bases, leaving 7 bases of the junction unmatched. The CDR3 extends over 15 amino acids. The germline V gene encodes CDR1 SGHNT and CDR2 YYREEE (reference sequence). As DNA, the CDR3 is TGTGCCAGCAGCCCGACTAGCGGGAAGGCTGATACGCAGTATTTT. This encodes CASSPTSGKADTQYF.

The rearrangement uses TRBV19 and TRBJ1-2; D might be TRBD1 (5 bases). V was cut by 3 bases and J by 3 bases, with 8 bases left in between. The germline CDR1 and CDR2 sequences are LNHDA and SQIVND (reference sequence). The CDR3 totals 13 residues. The chain's CDR3 is CASSIREHYGYTF. The CDR3 bases are TGTGCCAGTAGTATCAGGGAACACTATGGCTACACCTTC.

The CDR3 is CASSLGWGSSYNEQFF. In nucleotides, the CDR3 is TGTGCCAGCAGCTTAGGTTGGGGGAGCTCCTACAATGAGCAGTTCTTC. V is TRBV7-2 and J is TRBJ2-1, with D perhaps assigned TRBD1 or TRBD2 (5 bases each). The CDR3 totals 16 residues. Trimming left V 1 base short and J 0 bases short, with 10 bases between. Germline loops: CDR1 SGHTA, CDR2 FQGNSA.

The J gene is TRBJ1-5, the V gene TRBV6-1; a weak D match, TRBD1 (6 bases). This CDR3 spans 14 amino acids. Germline CDR1 MNHNS, CDR2 SASEGT. Trimming removed 6 bases at V and 5 bases at J, with 14 bases between. The CDR3 region is CASRPSGEYQPQHF. For the CDR3, the DNA is TGTGCCAGCAGACCCTCAGGGGAATATCAGCCCCAGCATTTT.

This clone was picked up a small number of times. The chain carries TRBV7-9 and TRBJ1-3; D remains unclear. V lost 4 bases and J lost 8, with 9 bases in between. The CDR3 covers 12 residues. The germline CDR1 and CDR2 sequences are SEHNR and FQNEAQ (reference sequence). The CDR3 region is CASSSYPDTIYF. CDR3 in DNA: TGTGCCAGCAGCTCCTACCCGGACACCATATATTTT.

The gene calls are TRBV4-2 and TRBJ2-7, with 9 bases identical to TRBD1. The CDR3 consists of 15 residues. The germline gives CDR1 LGHNA, CDR2 YNFKEQ. Trimming cost V 4 bases and J 3 bases; bases outside gene matches: 7. The CDR3 sequence is CASSPHRGRVYEQYF. Here the CDR3 DNA reads TGTGCCAGCAGCCCCCACAGGGGGCGCGTCTACGAGCAGTACTTC.

The chain carries TRBV29-1 and TRBJ1-1, with unresolved D. CDR1 and CDR2 from the germline V gene are SQVTM and ANQGSEA. The germline V and J ends were trimmed by 3 bases and 4 bases, with 18 bases remaining between them. The CDR3 contains 15 residues. Written as DNA, the CDR3 is TGCAGCGTTGAGACTAACGCCATCGGCGCCACTGAAGCTTTCTTT. Its protein is CSVETNAIGATEAFF.

The chain links TRBV4-1 to TRBJ1-5; perhaps TRBD1 as D (5 bases). The CDR3 is 15 amino acids. Per the germline V gene, CDR1 is MGHRA and CDR2 is YSYEKL. Trimming left V 3 bases short and J 1 base short, with 10 bases between. This CDR3 reads CASSHSGGSNQPQHF. The CDR3 coding sequence is TGCGCCAGCAGCCACTCTGGGGGAAGCAATCAGCCCCAGCATTTT.

The rearrangement joins TRBV5-1 to TRBJ2-1; tentative D call: TRBD1 (6 bases). The CDR3 covers 14 residues. Germline V lookup: CDR1 SGHRS, CDR2 YFSETQ. Trimming removed 7 bases at V and 4 bases at J, with 15 bases between. The CDR3 bases are TGCGCCAGCGAGACAGGAACCGAATACAATGAGCAGTTCTTC. It codes for CASETGTEYNEQFF.

The V call is TRBV5-4, the J call TRBJ2-2; 8 nucleotides line up with TRBD2. From germline, CDR1 is SGHNT and CDR2 YYREEE (reference sequence). The CDR3 sequence is 16 residues long. Trimming at V came to 4 bases and at J to 1 base, leaving 6 bases not matched to a gene. The CDR3 is CASSPISGVNTGELFF. In nucleotides, the CDR3 is TGTGCCAGCAGCCCGATTAGCGGGGTGAACACCGGGGAGCTGTTTTTT.

V is TRBV27 and J is TRBJ2-7, with D possibly matching TRBD2 (6 bases). This CDR3 has 14 residues. CDR1 is MNHEY and CDR2 is SMNVEV in the germline V gene (reference sequence). Trimming stripped 5 bases from V and 3 bases from J, with 14 bases between. CDR3 sequence: CASSLRSEGYEQYF. The DNA for the CDR3 is TGTGCCAGCAGTCTCCGGTCGGAGGGCTACGAGCAGTACTTC.

The J gene is TRBJ2-3, the V gene TRBV7-9; a possible D gene is TRBD1 (6 bases). The CDR3 runs to 17 residues. Germline V CDR1 and CDR2: SEHNR, FQNEAQ (reference sequence). The V and J ends lost 4 bases and 0 bases respectively, with 17 bases between them. The CDR3: CASSSRSGHSSTDTQYF. Here the CDR3 DNA reads TGTGCCAGCAGCTCGAGATCGGGACACTCTAGCACAGATACGCAGTATTTT.

The chain combines TRBV2 with TRBJ2-5, with 9 positions matching TRBD2. The CDR3 totals 13 residues. V lost 5 bases and J lost 10; bases outside the gene matches: 8. Germline V gene lookup returns CDR1 SNHLY and CDR2 FYNNEI. CDR3 protein: CASSWTSESVQYF. DNA for the CDR3: TGTGCCAGCAGTTGGACTAGCGAATCTGTCCAGTACTTC.

V usage is TRBV5-1 and J usage is TRBJ1-5; TRBD1 matches 7 bases. Per the germline V gene, CDR1 is SGHRS and CDR2 is YFSETQ. The CDR3 extends over 17 amino acids. V shed 5 bases and J 0 bases; nucleotides not matched to a gene: 11. CDR3 nucleotides: TGCGCCAGCAGATGCTGGGACAGCTTTTATAGCAATCAGCCCCAGCATTTT. Protein: CASRCWDSFYSNQPQHF.